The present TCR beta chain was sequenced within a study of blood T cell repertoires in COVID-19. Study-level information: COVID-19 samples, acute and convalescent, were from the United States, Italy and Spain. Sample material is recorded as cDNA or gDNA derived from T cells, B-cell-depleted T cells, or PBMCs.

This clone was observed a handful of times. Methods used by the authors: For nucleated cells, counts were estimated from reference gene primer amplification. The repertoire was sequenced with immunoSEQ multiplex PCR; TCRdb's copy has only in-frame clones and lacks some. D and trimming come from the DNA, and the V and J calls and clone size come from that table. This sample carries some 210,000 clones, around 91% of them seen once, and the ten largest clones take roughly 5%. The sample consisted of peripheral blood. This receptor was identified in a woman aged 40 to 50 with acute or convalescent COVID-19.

CDR3 sequence (DNA): TGTGCCATCAGTGAGTCCGTAGCGGGGGCCCAAGAGACCCAGTACTTC. Its protein is CAISESVAGAQETQYF. The V call is TRBV10-3, the J call TRBJ2-5, with TRBD2 matching 9 bases. The CDR3 length is 16 residues. Germline CDR1 and CDR2: ENHRY and SYGVKD. With 0 bases clipped from V and 1 base from J, the junction kept 3 bases outside the gene matches.